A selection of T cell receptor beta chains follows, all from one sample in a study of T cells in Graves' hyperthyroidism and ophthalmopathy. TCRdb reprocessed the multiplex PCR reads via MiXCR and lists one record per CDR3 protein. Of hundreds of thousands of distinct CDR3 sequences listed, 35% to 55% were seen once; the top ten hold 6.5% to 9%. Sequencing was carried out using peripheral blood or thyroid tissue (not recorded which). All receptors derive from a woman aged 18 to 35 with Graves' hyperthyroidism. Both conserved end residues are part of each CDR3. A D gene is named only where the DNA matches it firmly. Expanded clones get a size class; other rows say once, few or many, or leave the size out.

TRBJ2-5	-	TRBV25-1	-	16	CASSDLPGRREETQYF	TGTGCCAGCAGTGATCTCCCTGGGAGGCGCGAAGAGACCCAGTACTTC
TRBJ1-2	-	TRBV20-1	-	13	CSARPDLYYGYTF	TGCAGTGCTAGACCTGATCTTTACTATGGCTACACCTTC
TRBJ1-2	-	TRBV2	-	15	CASSVEAGANYGYTF	TGTGCCAGCAGTGTTGAGGCAGGAGCTAACTATGGCTACACCTTC
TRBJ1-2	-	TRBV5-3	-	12	CASTGGTDGYTF	TGTGCCAGCACCGGGGGCACGGATGGCTACACCTTC
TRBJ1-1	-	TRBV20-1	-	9	CSASGEAFF	TGCAGTGCTAGTGGTGAAGCTTTCTTT
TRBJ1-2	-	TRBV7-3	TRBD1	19	CASSQPPLRDRGFGYGYTF	TGCGCCAGCAGCCAACCTCCTCTTCGGGACAGGGGCTTTGGCTATGGCTACACCTTC
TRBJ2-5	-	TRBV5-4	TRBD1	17	CASTDPPGQGAQETQYF	TGTGCCAGCACCGATCCCCCGGGACAGGGGGCCCAAGAGACCCAGTACTTC
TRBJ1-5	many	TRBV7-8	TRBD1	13	CASSRIGTDPQHF	TGTGCCAGCAGCCGAATAGGGACAGATCCCCAGCATTTT
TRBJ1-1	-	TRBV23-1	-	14	CASSPLTMNTEAFF	TGCGCCAGCAGTCCGTTAACCATGAACACTGAAGCTTTCTTT
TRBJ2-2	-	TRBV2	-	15	CASSGPPKGSGELFF	TGTGCCAGCAGTGGACCTCCGAAGGGATCCGGGGAGCTGTTTTTT
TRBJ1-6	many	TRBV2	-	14	CASSEGPWGSPLHF	TGTGCCAGCAGTGAAGGACCCTGGGGATCACCCCTCCACTTT
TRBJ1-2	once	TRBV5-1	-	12	CASSTGVGGHTF	TGCGCCAGCAGCACAGGTGTAGGCGGCCACACCTTC
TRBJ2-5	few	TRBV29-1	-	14	CSVLAYRAKETQYF	TGCAGCGTTCTAGCGTACAGGGCTAAAGAGACCCAGTACTTC
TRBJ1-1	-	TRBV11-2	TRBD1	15	CASSARTGDLLEAFF	TGTGCCAGCAGCGCTCGGACAGGGGACCTACTTGAAGCTTTCTTT
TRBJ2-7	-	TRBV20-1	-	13	CSARETGTLEQYF	TGCAGTGCTAGGGAAACAGGCACGCTTGAGCAGTACTTC
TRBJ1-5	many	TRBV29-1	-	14	CSVEVQGPNQPQHF	TGCAGCGTTGAAGTCCAGGGACCCAATCAGCCCCAGCATTTT
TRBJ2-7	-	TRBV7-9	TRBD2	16	CASSLARAGESGEQYF	TGTGCCAGCAGCTTAGCGCGCGCGGGAGAATCGGGTGAGCAGTACTTC
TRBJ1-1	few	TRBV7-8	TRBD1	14	CASSSGGRAPEAFF	TGTGCCAGCAGCTCAGGGGGAAGAGCTCCTGAAGCTTTCTTT
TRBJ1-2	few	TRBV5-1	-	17	CASSLGGLRDESYGYTF	TGCGCCAGCAGCTTGGGAGGACTACGGGACGAGAGCTACGGCTACACCTTC
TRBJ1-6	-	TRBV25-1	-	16	CASSQFRVFDDSPLHF	TGTGCCAGCTCACAATTCAGGGTGTTCGATGATTCACCCCTCCACTTT
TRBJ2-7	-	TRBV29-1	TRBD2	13	CSVEDRGGDEQYF	TGCAGCGTTGAAGATCGGGGGGGGGACGAGCAGTACTTC
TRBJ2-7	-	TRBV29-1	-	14	CSAPGGTDSHEQYF	TGCAGTGCCCCCGGCGGGACAGACTCCCACGAGCAGTACTTC
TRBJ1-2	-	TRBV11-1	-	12	CASSLLSYGYTF	TGTGCCAGCAGCTTATTGAGTTATGGCTACACCTTC
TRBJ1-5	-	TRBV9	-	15	CASSFTGREHQPQHF	TGTGCCAGCAGCTTCACAGGGAGGGAGCATCAGCCCCAGCATTTT
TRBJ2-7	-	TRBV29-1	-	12	CSAKGGGQEQYF	TGCAGCGCCAAAGGAGGGGGCCAAGAGCAGTACTTC
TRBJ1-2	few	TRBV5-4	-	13	CASRNGLAYGYTF	TGTGCCAGCAGAAACGGACTGGCTTATGGCTACACCTTC
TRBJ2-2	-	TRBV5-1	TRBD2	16	CASSLIGGRISGELFF	TGCGCCAGCAGCTTGATAGGCGGGAGGATCTCCGGGGAGCTGTTTTTT
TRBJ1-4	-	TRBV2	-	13	CASSVGRAEKLFF	TGTGCCAGCAGTGTTGGTAGGGCTGAAAAACTGTTTTTT
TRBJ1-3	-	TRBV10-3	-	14	CAISRDISGNTIYF	TGTGCCATCAGTCGAGACATCTCTGGAAACACCATATATTTT
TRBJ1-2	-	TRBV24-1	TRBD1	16	CATSAFKPGQVYGYTF	TGTGCCACCAGTGCTTTTAAACCCGGACAGGTGTATGGCTACACCTTC
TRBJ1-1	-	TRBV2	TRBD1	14	CARGQGAWNTEAFF	TGTGCCAGAGGACAGGGGGCTTGGAACACTGAAGCTTTCTTT
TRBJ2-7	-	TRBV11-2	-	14	CASSIRTARDEQYF	TGTGCCAGCAGCATACGGACAGCCCGGGACGAGCAGTACTTC
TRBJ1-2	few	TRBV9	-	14	CASSVEEQLYGYTF	TGTGCCAGCAGCGTAGAAGAACAGCTCTATGGCTACACCTTC
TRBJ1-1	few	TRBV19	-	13	CASQPRANTEAFF	TGTGCCAGTCAACCCCGAGCCAACACTGAAGCTTTCTTT
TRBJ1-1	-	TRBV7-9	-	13	CASSLLPPTEAFF	TGTGCCAGCAGCCTTCTACCCCCAACTGAAGCTTTCTTT
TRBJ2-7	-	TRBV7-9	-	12	CASSYRIYEQYF	TGTGCCAGCAGTTACAGGATCTACGAGCAGTACTTC
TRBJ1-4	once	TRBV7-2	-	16	CASSGRSREGGEKLFF	TGTGCCAGCAGCGGCAGGAGCCGGGAGGGTGGGGAAAAACTGTTTTTT